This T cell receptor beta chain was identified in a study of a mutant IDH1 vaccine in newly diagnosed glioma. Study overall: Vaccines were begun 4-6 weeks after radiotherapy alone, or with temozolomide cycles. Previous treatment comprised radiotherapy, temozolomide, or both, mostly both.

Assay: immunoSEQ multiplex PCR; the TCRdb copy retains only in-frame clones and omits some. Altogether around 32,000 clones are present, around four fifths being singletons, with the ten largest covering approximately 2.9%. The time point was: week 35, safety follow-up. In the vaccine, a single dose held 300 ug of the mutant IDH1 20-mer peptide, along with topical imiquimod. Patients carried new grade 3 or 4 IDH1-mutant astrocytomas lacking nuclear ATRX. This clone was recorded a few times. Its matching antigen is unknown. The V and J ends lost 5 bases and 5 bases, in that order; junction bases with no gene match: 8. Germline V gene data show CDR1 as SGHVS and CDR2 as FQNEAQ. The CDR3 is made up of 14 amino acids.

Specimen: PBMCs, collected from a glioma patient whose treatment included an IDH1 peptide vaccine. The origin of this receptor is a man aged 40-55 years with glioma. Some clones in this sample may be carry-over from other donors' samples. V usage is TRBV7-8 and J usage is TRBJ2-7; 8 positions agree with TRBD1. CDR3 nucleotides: TGTGCCAGCAGCCCGGACAGGGTCAATGACGAGCAGTACTTC. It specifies CASSPDRVNDEQYF.